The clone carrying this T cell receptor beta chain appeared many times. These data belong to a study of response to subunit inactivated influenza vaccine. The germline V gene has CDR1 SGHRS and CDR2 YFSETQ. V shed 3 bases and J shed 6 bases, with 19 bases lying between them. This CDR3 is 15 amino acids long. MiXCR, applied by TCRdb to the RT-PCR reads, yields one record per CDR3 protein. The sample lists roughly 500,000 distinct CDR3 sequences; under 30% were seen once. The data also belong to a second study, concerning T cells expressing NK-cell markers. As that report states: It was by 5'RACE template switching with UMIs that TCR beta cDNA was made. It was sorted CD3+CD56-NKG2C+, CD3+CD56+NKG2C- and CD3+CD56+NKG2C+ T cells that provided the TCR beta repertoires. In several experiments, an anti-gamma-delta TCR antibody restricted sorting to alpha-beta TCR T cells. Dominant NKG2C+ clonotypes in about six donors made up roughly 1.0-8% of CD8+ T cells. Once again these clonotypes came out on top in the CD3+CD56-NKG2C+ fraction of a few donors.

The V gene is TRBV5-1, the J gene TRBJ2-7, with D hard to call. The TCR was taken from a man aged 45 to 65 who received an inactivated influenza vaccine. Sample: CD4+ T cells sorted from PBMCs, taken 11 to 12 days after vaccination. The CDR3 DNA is TGCGCCAGCAGCTCAACACAACCGGGCGACCCCGAGCAGTACTTC. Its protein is CASSSTQPGDPEQYF.